This is a list of T cell receptor beta chains from one sample in a study of STAT5B mutations in CD4+ large granular lymphocyte leukemia. Measured with immunoSEQ multiplex PCR; TCRdb has only the in-frame clones, and not every one. The sample includes tens of thousands of clones, about four fifths of them seen just once. Sequences were obtained from CD4+ T cells from blood buffy coats. The receptors here all came from a human donor in good health. The CDR3 runs from the conserved cysteine through the conserved F or W.

TRBJ2-1	TRBV15	CATSRDDREAYNEQFF
TRBJ1-4	TRBV19	CASTSVNGWDEKLFF
TRBJ2-1	TRBV27	CASSLTEAAYNEQFF
TRBJ1-1	TRBV5-1	CASSFLTVNTEAFF
TRBJ2-7	TRBV5-6	CASRLTGSYEQYF
TRBJ2-3	TRBV6-1	CASTGQSTDTQYF
TRBJ1-6	TRBV28	CASSWGAVNSPLHF
TRBJ2-1	TRBV7-2	CASSLTSAAYNEQFF
TRBJ1-4	TRBV28	CASSLRREKLFF
TRBJ2-7	TRBV10-3	CAISENKDRNYEQYF
TRBJ2-1	TRBV11-2	CASSLVRGLGVHEQFF
TRBJ1-4	TRBV28	CASRGGGKGEKLFF
TRBJ2-3	TRBV27	CANYTQGVGSSDTQYF
TRBJ2-4	TRBV12-5	CASGLFSVTPCRAKNIQYF
TRBJ2-7	TRBV2	CASSEGAGTLTYEQYF
TRBJ2-7	TRBV5-1	CASSLGGRIEQYF
TRBJ1-4	TRBV7-9	CAINDSNEKLFF
TRBJ2-1	TRBV27	CASSRWRDPGTGANEQFF
TRBJ2-5	TRBV19	CASSGGLAGLQETQYF
TRBJ2-5	TRBV9	CASSRGNRNQETQYF
TRBJ1-5	TRBV7-9	CASSLGSARDQPQHF
TRBJ1-1	TRBV10-3	CAISDSVNTEAFF
TRBJ2-2	TRBV2	CASTPGEGLGTGELFF
TRBJ2-2	TRBV18	CASSPTGVNTGELFF
TRBJ2-7	TRBV5-1	CASSVAGGQGVFEQYF
TRBJ2-7	TRBV19	CASRTEREGRSEQYF
TRBJ2-5	TRBV6-1	CASSDTQDFQETQYF
TRBJ2-2	TRBV7-2	CASSLGPAATGELFF
TRBJ2-5	TRBV5-1	CASSRDGTQQETQYF
TRBJ2-5	TRBV7-2	CASSTGLAGQETQYF
TRBJ1-1	TRBV19	CASSGTGKRTEAFF
TRBJ2-1	TRBV9	CASSVAEYNEQFF
TRBJ2-7	TRBV6-5	CASGGGSYEQYF
TRBJ2-2	TRBV5-6	CASSLKGEGTGELFF
.	TRBV28	CASSAPGTGSYEQYF
TRBJ2-7	TRBV28	CASSPRWPDYEQYF
TRBJ2-5	TRBV19	CASSFSPTRHQETQYF
TRBJ2-1	TRBV11-2	CASSLGARMGNEQFF
TRBJ2-5	TRBV5-1	CASKRTSGGETQYF
TRBJ2-2	TRBV27	CASGPSSRGYTGELFF
TRBJ2-7	TRBV9	CASSVSTGLAEQYF
TRBJ2-7	TRBV7-3	CASSSTSDYEQYF
TRBJ2-2	TRBV11-2	CASTNTGELFF
TRBJ2-5	TRBV7-9	CASSRTRLAEYQETQYF
TRBJ2-1	TRBV2	CASSEALRGGEQFF
TRBJ2-1	TRBV11-2	CASSLGTGTAGNEQFF
TRBJ1-3	TRBV5-1	CASSAFGGPGNTIYF
TRBJ2-1	TRBV7-9	CASSPKIGESNEQFF
.	TRBV2	CASTVKGHGSYEQYF
TRBJ1-2	TRBV5-1	CASSSDGQLFYGYTF
TRBJ2-1	TRBV15	CATSRPTRASGGDEQFF
TRBJ2-7	TRBV5-5	CASSPAAWDSSYEQYF
TRBJ2-3	TRBV28	CASSSGGGVDTQYF
TRBJ2-3	TRBV7-6	CASSSGRWSDTQYF
TRBJ2-3	TRBV4-1	CASSPVAVSTDTQYF